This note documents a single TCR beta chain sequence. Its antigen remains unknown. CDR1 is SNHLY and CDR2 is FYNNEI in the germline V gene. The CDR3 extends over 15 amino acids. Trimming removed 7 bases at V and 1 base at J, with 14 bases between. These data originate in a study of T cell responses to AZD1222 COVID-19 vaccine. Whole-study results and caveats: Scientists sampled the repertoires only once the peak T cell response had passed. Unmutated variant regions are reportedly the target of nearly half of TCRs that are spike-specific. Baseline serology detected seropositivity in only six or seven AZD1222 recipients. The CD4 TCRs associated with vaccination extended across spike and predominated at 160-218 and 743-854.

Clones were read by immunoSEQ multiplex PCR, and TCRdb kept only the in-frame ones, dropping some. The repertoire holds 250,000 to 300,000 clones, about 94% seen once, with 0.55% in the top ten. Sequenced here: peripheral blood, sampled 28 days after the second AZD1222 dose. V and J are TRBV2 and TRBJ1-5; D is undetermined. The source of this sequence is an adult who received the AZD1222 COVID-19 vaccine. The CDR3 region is CASMNHPRSNQPQHF. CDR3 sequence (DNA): TGTGCCAGCATGAATCATCCAAGGAGCAATCAGCCCCAGCATTTT. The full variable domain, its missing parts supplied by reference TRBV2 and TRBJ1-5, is EPEVTQTPSHQVTQMGQEVILRCVPISNHLYFYWYRQILGQKVEFLVSFYNNEISEKSEIFDDQFSVERPDGSNFTLKIRSTKLEDSAMYFCASMNHPRSNQPQHFGDGTRLSIL.